This T cell receptor (beta chain) was recorded in a study of T cell responses to AZD1222 COVID-19 vaccine. Using immunoSEQ multiplex PCR, the repertoire was profiled, and TCRdb retains in-frame clones only, with some absent. The data contain more than 80,000 clones, 65% to 90% of them singletons. In the case of this clone: The antigen is not known.

Study-wide results and limits: Repertoires were sampled only after the peak T cell response.

Germline CDR1 is KGHSH and CDR2 is LQKENI. Trimming removed 5 bases from V and 1 base from J, with 8 bases in between. This CDR3 has 14 amino acids. The sequenced sample was peripheral blood, obtained on day 0 of AZD1222 vaccination. The source is an adult in good health. This sequence joins TRBV18 and TRBJ2-2, with D perhaps given as TRBD1 or TRBD2 (5 bases each). The CDR3 sequence is CASSGTVNTGELFF. The CDR3 DNA follows: TGTGCCAGCTCAGGGACGGTGAACACCGGGGAGCTGTTTTTT.